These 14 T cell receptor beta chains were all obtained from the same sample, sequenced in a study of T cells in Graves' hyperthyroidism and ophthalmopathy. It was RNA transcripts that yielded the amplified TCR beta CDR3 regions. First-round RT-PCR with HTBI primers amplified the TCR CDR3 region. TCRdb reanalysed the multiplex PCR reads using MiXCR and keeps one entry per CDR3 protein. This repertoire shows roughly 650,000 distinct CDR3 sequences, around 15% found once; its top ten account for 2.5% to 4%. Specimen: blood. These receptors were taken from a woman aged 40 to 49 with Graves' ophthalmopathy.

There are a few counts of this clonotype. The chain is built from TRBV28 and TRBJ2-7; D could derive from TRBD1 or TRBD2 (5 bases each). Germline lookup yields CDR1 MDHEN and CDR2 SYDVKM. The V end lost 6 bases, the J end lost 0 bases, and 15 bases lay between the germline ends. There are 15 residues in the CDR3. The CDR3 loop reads CASSVWGSASYEQYF. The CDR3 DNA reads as TGTGCCAGCAGCGTATGGGGGTCCGCCTCCTACGAGCAGTACTTC.

The CDR3 sequence is CASSEWGHSPMNTEAFF. CDR3 coding DNA: TGTGCCAGCAGTGAATGGGGACATTCCCCTATGAACACTGAAGCTTTCTTT. The chain couples TRBV6-9 to TRBJ1-1; a weak D match, TRBD1 (6 bases). Germline loops: CDR1 MNHGY, CDR2 SVAAGI. The CDR3 is 17 residues long. The V and J ends lost 5 bases and 0 bases respectively, with 19 bases between them.

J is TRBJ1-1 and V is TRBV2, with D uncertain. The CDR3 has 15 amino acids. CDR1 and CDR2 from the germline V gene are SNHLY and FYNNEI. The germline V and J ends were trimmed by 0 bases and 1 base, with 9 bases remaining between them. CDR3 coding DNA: TGTGCCAGCAGTGAAGCGCTCCCCAGGAACACTGAAGCTTTCTTT. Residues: CASSEALPRNTEAFF.

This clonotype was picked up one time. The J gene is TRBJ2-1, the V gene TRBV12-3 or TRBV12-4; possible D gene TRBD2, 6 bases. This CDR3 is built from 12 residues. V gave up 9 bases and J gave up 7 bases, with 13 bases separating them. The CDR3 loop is CASVSGTNEQFF. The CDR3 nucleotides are TGTGCCAGTGTTTCCGGGACTAATGAGCAGTTCTTC.

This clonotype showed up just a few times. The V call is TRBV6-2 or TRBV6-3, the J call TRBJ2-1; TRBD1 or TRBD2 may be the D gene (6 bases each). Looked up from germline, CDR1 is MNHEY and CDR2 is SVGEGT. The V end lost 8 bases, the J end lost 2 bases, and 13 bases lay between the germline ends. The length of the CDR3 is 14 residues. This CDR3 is CASHGGDTYNEQFF. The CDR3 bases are TGTGCCAGCCACGGAGGGGACACCTACAATGAGCAGTTCTTC.

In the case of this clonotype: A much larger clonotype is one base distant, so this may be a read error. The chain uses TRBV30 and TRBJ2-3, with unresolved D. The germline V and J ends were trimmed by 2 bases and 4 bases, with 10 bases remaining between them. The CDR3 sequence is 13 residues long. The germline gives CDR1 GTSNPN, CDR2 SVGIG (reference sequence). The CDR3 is CAWSPGSADTQYF. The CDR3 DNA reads TGTGCCTGGAGTCCTGGAAGCGCAGATACGCAGTATTTT.

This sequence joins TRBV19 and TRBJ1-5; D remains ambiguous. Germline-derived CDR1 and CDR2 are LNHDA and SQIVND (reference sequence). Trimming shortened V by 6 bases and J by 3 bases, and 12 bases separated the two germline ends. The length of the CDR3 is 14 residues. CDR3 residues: CASRGRSDNQPQHF. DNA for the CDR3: TGTGCCAGTAGGGGCAGGTCGGACAATCAGCCCCAGCATTTT.

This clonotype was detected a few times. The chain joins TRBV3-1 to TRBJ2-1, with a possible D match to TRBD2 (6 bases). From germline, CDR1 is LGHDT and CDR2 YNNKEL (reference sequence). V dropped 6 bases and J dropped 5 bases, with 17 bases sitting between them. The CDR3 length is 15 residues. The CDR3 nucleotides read TGTGCCAGCAGTTTCAAGGTAGCGGTGGACAATGAGCAGTTCTTC. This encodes CASSFKVAVDNEQFF.

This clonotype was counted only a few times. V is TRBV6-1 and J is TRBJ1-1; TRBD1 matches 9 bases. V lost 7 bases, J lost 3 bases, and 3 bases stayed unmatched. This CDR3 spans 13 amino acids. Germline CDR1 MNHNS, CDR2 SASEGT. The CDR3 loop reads CASIGTGYTEAFF. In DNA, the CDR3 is TGTGCCAGCATAGGGACAGGGTACACTGAAGCTTTCTTT.

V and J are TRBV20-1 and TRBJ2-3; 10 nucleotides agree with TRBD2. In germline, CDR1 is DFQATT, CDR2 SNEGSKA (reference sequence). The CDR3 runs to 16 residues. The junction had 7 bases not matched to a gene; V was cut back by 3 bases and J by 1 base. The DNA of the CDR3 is TGCAGTGCTAGGAACCGGACTAGCGGACGCACAGATACGCAGTATTTT. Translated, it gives CSARNRTSGRTDTQYF.

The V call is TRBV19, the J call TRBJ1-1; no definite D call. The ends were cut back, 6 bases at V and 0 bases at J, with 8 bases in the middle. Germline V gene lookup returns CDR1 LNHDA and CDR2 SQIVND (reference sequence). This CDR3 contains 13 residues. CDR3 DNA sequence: TGTGCCAGTAGCCAACGGTTGAACACTGAAGCTTTCTTT. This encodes CASSQRLNTEAFF.

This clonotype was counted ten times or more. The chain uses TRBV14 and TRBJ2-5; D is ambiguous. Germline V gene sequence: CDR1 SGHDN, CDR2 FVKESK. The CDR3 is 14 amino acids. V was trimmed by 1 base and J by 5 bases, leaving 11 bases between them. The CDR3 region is CASSQVGWWETQYF. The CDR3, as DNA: TGTGCCAGCAGCCAAGTTGGCTGGTGGGAGACCCAGTACTTC. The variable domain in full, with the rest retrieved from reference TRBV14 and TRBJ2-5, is EAGVTQFPSHSVIEKGQTVTLRCDPISGHDNLYWYRRVMGKEIKFLLHFVKESKQDESGMPNNRFLAERTGGTYSTLKVQPAELEDSGVYFCASSQVGWWETQYFGPGTRLLVL.

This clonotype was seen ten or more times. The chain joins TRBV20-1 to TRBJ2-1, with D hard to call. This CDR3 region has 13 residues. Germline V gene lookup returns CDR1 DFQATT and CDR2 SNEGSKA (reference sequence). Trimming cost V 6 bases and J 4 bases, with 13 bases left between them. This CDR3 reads CSAALTFYNEQFF. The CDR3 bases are TGCAGTGCCGCACTAACCTTTTACAATGAGCAGTTCTTC.

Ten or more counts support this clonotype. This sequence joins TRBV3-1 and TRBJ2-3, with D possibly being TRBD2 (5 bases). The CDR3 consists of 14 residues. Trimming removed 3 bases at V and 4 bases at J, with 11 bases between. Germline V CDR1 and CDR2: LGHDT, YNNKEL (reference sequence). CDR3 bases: TGTGCCAGCAGCCACCTTGGGAGTTCAGATACGCAGTATTTT. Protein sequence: CASSHLGSSDTQYF.